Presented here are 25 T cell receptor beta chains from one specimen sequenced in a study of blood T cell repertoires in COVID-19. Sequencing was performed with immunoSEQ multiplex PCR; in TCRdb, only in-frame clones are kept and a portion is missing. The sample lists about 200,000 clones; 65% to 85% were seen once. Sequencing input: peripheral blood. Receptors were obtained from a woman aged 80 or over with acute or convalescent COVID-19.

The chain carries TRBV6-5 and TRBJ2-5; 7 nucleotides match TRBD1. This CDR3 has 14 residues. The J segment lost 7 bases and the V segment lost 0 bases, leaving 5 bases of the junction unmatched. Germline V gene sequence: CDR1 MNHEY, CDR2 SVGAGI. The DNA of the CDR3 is TGTGCCAGCAGTTACTCGGACCGACAGGGGACCCAGTACTTC. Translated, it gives CASSYSDRQGTQYF.

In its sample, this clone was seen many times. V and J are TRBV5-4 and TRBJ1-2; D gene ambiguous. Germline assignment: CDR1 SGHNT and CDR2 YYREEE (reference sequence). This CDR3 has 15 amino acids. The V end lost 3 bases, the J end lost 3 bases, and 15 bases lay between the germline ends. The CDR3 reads CASSSSDGVDYGYTF. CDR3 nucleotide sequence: TGTGCCAGCAGCTCCTCAGACGGGGTTGACTATGGCTACACCTTC.

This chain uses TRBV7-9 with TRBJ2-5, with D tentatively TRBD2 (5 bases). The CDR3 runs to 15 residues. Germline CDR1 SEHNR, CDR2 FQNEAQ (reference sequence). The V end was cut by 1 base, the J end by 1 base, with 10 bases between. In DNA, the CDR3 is TGTGCCAGCAGCTTAGATGGAGGACTCCAAGAGACCCAGTACTTC. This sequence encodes CASSLDGGLQETQYF.

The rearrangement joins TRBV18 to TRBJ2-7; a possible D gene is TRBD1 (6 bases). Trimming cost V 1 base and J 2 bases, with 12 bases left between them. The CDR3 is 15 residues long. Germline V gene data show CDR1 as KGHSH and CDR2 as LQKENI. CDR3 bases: TGTGCCAGCTCACCACTTTCCACAGGGCCCTACGAGCAGTACTTC. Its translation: CASSPLSTGPYEQYF.

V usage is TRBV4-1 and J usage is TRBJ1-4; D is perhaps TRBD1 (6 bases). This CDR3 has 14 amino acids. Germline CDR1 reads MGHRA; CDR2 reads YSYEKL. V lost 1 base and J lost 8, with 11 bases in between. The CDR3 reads CASSQGGGGEKLFF. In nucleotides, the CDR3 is TGCGCCAGCAGCCAAGGGGGCGGGGGCGAAAAACTGTTTTTT.

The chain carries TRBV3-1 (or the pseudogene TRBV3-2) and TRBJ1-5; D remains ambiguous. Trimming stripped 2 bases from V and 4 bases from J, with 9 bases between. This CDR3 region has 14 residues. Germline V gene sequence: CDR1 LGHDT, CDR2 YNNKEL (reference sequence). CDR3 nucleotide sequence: TGTGCCAGCAGCCAATTCGGGGAAAATCAGCCCCAGCATTTT. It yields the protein CASSQFGENQPQHF.

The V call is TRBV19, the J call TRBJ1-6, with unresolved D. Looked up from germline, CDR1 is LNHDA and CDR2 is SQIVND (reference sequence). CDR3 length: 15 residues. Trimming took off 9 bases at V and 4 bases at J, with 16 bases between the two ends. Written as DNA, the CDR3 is TGTGCCAGCAAATCCAGGCCCTCTTATAATTCACCCCTCCACTTT. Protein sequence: CASKSRPSYNSPLHF.

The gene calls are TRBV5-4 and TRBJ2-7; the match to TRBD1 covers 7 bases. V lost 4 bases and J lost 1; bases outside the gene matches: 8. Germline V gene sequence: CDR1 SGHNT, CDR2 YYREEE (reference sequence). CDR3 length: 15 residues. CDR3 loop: CASSPVKGQSYEQYF. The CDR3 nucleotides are TGTGCCAGCAGCCCTGTAAAGGGACAGTCCTACGAGCAGTACTTC.

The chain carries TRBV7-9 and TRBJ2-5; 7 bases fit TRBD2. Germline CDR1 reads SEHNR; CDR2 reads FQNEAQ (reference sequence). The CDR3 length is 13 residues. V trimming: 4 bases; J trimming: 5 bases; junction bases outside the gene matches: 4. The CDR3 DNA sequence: TGTGCCAGCAGCTCGGCGGGAGTGGAGACCCAGTACTTC. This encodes CASSSAGVETQYF.

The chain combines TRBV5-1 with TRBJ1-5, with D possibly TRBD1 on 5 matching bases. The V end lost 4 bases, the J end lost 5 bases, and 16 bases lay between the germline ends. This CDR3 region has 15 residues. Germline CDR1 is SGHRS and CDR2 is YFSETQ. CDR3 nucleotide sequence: TGCGCCAGCAGCCTTGGGGTTTCGGGGGATCAGCCCCAGCATTTT. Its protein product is CASSLGVSGDQPQHF.

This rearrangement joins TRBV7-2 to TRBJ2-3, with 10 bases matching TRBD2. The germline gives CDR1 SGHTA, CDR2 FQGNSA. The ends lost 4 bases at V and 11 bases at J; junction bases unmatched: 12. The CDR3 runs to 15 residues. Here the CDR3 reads CASSSRTSGPWGQYF. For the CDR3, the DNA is TGTGCCAGCAGCTCGCGGACTAGCGGCCCCTGGGGGCAGTATTTT.

In nucleotides, the CDR3 is TGTGCCAGCAGCCAATTCTCCCCCGGGCTAGCGGTGAGCTCCTACAATGAGCAGTTCTTC. This sequence encodes CASSQFSPGLAVSSYNEQFF. This chain connects TRBV3-1 (or the pseudogene TRBV3-2) to TRBJ2-1; 7 nucleotides line up with TRBD2. Trimming at V came to 2 bases and at J to 0 bases, leaving 16 bases not matched to a gene. In germline, CDR1 is LGHDT, CDR2 YNNKEL (reference sequence). The CDR3 length is 20 residues.

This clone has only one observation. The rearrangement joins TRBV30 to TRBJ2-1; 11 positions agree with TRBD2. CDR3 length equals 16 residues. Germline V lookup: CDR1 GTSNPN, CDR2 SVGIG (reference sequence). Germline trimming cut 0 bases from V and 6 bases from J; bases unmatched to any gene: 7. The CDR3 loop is CAWSVSSGGPGNEQFF. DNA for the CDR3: TGTGCCTGGAGTGTATCTAGCGGGGGGCCAGGCAATGAGCAGTTCTTC.

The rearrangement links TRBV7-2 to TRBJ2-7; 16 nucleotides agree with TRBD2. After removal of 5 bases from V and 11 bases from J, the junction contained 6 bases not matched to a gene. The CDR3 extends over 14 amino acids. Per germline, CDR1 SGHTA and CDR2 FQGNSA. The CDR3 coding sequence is TGTGCCAGCAGCCCCCCGGGACTAGCGGGGGGGAAGTACTTC. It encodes CASSPPGLAGGKYF. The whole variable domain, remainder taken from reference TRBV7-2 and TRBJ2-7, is GAGVSQSPSNKVTEKGKDVELRCDPISGHTALYWYRQSLGQGLEFLIYFQGNSAPDKSGLPSDRFSAERTGGSVSTLTIQRTQQEDSAVYLCASSPPGLAGGKYFGPGTRLTVT.

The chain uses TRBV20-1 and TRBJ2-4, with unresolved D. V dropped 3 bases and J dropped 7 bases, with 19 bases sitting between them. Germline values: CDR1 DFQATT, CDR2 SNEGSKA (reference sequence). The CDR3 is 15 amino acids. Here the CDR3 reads CSASSPAPQPNIQYF. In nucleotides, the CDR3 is TGCAGTGCTAGTAGCCCTGCTCCTCAACCTAACATTCAGTACTTC.

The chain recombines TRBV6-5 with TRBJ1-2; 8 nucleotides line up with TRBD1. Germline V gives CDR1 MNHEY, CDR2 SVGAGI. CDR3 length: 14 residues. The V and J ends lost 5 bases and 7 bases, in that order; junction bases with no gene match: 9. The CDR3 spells CASSITGGVRGYTF. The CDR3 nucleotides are TGTGCCAGCAGTATAACAGGGGGGGTCCGTGGCTACACCTTC.

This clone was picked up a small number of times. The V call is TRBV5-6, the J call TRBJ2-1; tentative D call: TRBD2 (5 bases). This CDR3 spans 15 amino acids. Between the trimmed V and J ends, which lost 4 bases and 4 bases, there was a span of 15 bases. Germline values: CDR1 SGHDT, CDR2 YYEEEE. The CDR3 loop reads CASSPTPRRYNEQFF. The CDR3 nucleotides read TGTGCCAGCAGCCCGACCCCTCGGAGGTACAATGAGCAGTTCTTC.

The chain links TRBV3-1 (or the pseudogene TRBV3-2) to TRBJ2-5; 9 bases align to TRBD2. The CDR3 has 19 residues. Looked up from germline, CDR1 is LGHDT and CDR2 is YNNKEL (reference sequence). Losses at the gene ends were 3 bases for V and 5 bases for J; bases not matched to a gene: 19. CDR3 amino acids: CASSHPSGEPLTPGETQYF. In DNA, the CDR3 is TGTGCCAGCAGCCATCCTAGCGGGGAACCGCTAACCCCGGGCGAGACCCAGTACTTC.

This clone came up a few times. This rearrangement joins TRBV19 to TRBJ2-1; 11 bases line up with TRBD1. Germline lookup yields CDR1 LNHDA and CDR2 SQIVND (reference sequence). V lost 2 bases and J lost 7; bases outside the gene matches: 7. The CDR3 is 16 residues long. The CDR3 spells CASSIPRTGGQNEQFF. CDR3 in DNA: TGTGCCAGTAGTATACCTCGGACAGGGGGCCAGAATGAGCAGTTCTTC.

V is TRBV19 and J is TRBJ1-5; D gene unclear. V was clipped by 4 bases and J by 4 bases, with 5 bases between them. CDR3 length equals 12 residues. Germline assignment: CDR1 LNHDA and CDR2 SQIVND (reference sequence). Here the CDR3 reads CASSTPNQPQHF. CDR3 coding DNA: TGTGCCAGTAGTACCCCTAATCAGCCCCAGCATTTT.

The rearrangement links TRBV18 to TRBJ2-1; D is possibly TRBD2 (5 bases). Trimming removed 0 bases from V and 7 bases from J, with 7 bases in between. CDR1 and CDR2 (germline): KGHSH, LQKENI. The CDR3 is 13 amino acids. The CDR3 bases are TGTGCCAGCTCACCACCGGGAGAGAATGAGCAGTTCTTC. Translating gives CASSPPGENEQFF.

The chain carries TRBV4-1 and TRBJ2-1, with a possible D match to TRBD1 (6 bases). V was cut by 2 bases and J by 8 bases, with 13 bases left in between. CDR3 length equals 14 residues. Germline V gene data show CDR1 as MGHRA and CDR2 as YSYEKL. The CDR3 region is CASSQLTGSDEQFF. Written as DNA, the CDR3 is TGCGCCAGCAGCCAATTGACAGGTTCGGATGAGCAGTTCTTC.

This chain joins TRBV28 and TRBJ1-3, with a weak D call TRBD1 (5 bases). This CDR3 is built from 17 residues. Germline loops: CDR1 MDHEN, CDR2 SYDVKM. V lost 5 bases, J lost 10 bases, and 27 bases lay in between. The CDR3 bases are TGTGCCAGCAGTCCGCCCCCGGGACGGCAGGCCCGGGGGACCATATATTTT. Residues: CASSPPPGRQARGTIYF.

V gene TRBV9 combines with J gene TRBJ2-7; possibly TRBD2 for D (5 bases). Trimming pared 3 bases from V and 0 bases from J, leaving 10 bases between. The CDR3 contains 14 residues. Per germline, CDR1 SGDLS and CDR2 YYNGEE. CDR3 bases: TGTGCCAGCAGCGCCAGGAGGAGCTCCTACGAGCAGTACTTC. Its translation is CASSARRSSYEQYF. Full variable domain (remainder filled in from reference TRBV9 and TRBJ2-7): DSGVTQTPKHLITATGQRVTLRCSPRSGDLSVYWYQQSLDQGLQFLIQYYNGEERAKGNILERFSAQQFPDLHSELNLSSLELGDSALYFCASSARRSSYEQYFGPGTRLTVT.

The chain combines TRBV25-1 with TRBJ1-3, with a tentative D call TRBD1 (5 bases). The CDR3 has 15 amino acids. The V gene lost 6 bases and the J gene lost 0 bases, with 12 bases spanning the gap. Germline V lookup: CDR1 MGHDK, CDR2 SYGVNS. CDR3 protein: CASRQAGSSGNTIYF. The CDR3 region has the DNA TGTGCCAGCAGACAGGCCGGCAGCTCTGGAAACACCATATATTTT.